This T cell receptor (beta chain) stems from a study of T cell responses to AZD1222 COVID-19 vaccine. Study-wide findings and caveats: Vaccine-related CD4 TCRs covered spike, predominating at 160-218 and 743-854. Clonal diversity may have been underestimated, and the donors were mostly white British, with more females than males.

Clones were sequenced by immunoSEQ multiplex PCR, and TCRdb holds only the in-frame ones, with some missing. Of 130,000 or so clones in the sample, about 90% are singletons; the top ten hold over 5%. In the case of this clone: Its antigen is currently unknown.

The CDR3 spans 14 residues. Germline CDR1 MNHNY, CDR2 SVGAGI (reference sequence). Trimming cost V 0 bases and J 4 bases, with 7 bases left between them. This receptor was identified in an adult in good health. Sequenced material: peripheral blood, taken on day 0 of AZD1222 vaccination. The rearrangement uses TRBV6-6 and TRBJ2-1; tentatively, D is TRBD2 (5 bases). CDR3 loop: CASSYSGAYNEQFF. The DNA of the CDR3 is TGTGCCAGCAGTTACTCGGGAGCGTACAATGAGCAGTTCTTC.